This T cell receptor (beta chain) stems from a study of T cell changes during pregnancy in multiple sclerosis. This CDR3 spans 15 amino acids. Germline lookup yields CDR1 SGHAT and CDR2 FQNNGV. J lost 3 bases, V lost 1 base, and 5 bases had no gene match. Here immunoSEQ multiplex PCR was the method, and the copy in TCRdb shows in-frame clones only, minus some. The table lists tens of thousands of clones, roughly 87% of them singletons. This chain links TRBV11-2 with TRBJ1-1, with 7 bases that match TRBD1. The source of this sequence is a female donor with multiple sclerosis, enrolled in a pregnancy study. The specimen comprised peripheral blood, sampled in the first trimester of pregnancy. The CDR3 DNA is TGTGCCAGCAGCTTAGCAGGACAGGCATACACTGAAGCTTTCTTT. Its protein product is CASSLAGQAYTEAFF.